This entry lists 27 T cell receptor beta chains sequenced from one sample in a study of blood T cell repertoires in COVID-19. Sequencing used immunoSEQ multiplex PCR; TCRdb keeps in-frame clones, though not all of them. This table has about 370,000 clones, approximately 92% appearing once. Input material: PBMCs or T cells enriched from blood (not recorded which). The receptor set was obtained from a man younger than 35 who had recovered from COVID-19.

The chain joins TRBV14 to TRBJ2-2; D may be TRBD1 (6 bases). CDR3 length: 16 residues. The germline CDR1 and CDR2 sequences are SGHDN and FVKESK. The ends were cut back, 0 bases at V and 0 bases at J, with 8 bases in the middle. The CDR3: CASSQEGASNTGELFF. The CDR3 nucleotides read TGTGCCAGCAGCCAAGAGGGGGCTTCGAACACCGGGGAGCTGTTTTTT. Based on the CDR3 plus reference TRBV14 and TRBJ2-2, the full variable domain is EAGVTQFPSHSVIEKGQTVTLRCDPISGHDNLYWYRRVMGKEIKFLLHFVKESKQDESGMPNNRFLAERTGGTYSTLKVQPAELEDSGVYFCASSQEGASNTGELFFGEGSRLTVL.

This rearrangement joins TRBV19 to TRBJ1-4; no reliable D call. Per germline, CDR1 LNHDA and CDR2 SQIVND (reference sequence). V was trimmed by 7 bases and J by 2 bases, leaving 11 bases between them. CDR3 length: 14 amino acids. CDR3: CASKRGSTNEKLFF. The CDR3 DNA follows: TGTGCCAGTAAGAGAGGGAGTACTAATGAAAAACTGTTTTTT.

This sequence joins TRBV27 and TRBJ1-6; weak D call: TRBD1 (5 bases). Trimming pared 5 bases from V and 0 bases from J, leaving 11 bases between. CDR3 length: 16 amino acids. The germline V gene encodes CDR1 MNHEY and CDR2 SMNVEV (reference sequence). The DNA for the CDR3 is TGTGCCAGCAGTGCCCCAGACAGCTCCTATAATTCACCCCTCCACTTT. Translating it yields CASSAPDSSYNSPLHF.

The chain is built from TRBV5-1 and TRBJ2-2, with D unresolved. Trimming shortened V by 6 bases and J by 6 bases, and 18 bases separated the two germline ends. The CDR3 is 15 amino acids. Germline V gives CDR1 SGHRS, CDR2 YFSETQ. The CDR3 DNA follows: TGCGCCAGCACGCTAGGCCAGCTTGTCGCCGGGGAGCTGTTTTTT. Translating gives CASTLGQLVAGELFF.

This clone showed up just a few times. The CDR3 region is CASMKTGHSGNTIYF. Here the CDR3 DNA reads TGTGCCAGCATGAAAACAGGCCACTCTGGAAACACCATATATTTT. The chain recombines TRBV28 with TRBJ1-3; D is possibly TRBD1 (5 bases). The length of the CDR3 is 15 residues. CDR1 MDHEN and CDR2 SYDVKM come from the germline V gene. V gave up 7 bases and J gave up 0 bases, with 13 bases separating them.

Only a few counts were recorded for this clone. The chain employs TRBV5-4 and TRBJ2-7; no firm D call. Between the trimmed V and J ends, which lost 4 bases and 2 bases, there was a span of 13 bases. CDR3 length: 14 amino acids. The germline gives CDR1 SGHNT, CDR2 YYREEE (reference sequence). The CDR3 DNA reads as TGTGCCAGCAGCCACCCTTCTACTCCCTACGAGCAGTACTTC. Protein product: CASSHPSTPYEQYF.

The chain carries TRBV6-2 or TRBV6-3 and TRBJ2-5; TRBD1 aligns across 8 bases. The CDR3 is made up of 15 amino acids. CDR1 MNHEY and CDR2 SVGEGT come from the germline V gene. Trimming at V came to 5 bases and at J to 2 bases, leaving 7 bases not matched to a gene. CDR3 region: CASSPGQGWQETQYF. For the CDR3, the DNA is TGTGCCAGCAGTCCCGGACAGGGTTGGCAAGAGACCCAGTACTTC.

The gene calls are TRBV18 and TRBJ1-1, with 7 bases lining up with TRBD1. After removal of 4 bases from V and 4 bases from J, the junction contained 6 bases not matched to a gene. The CDR3 is 14 amino acids. Germline CDR1 and CDR2: KGHSH and LQKENI. CDR3 sequence (DNA): TGTGCCAGCTCACAACAGGGGTGGAGCACTGAAGCTTTCTTT. Translating it yields CASSQQGWSTEAFF.

The chain recombines TRBV5-5 with TRBJ1-5; D gene unclear. CDR1 SGHKS and CDR2 YYEKEE come from the germline V gene (reference sequence). The CDR3 runs to 14 residues. The germline V and J ends were trimmed by 1 base and 2 bases, with 7 bases remaining between them. As DNA, the CDR3 is TGTGCCAGCAGCTTGAATCCTGGCAATCAGCCCCAGCATTTT. This codes for CASSLNPGNQPQHF.

The chain couples TRBV29-1 to TRBJ1-2; weak D call: TRBD1 (5 bases). Per germline, CDR1 SQVTM and CDR2 ANQGSEA. This CDR3 comprises 11 residues. The CDR3 protein is CSTTENYGYTF. The CDR3 DNA reads as TGCAGTACGACAGAGAACTATGGCTACACCTTC. Looking up the rest from reference TRBV29-1 and TRBJ1-2 gives the full variable domain: SAVISQKPSRDICQRGTSLTIQCQVDSQVTMMFWYRQQPGQSLTLIATANQGSEATYESGFVIDKFPISRPNLTFSTLTVSNMSPEDSSIYLCSTTENYGYTFGSGTRLTVV.

This chain uses TRBV6-2 or TRBV6-3 with TRBJ1-5, with 7 bases that match TRBD1. The CDR3 consists of 18 residues. Germline lookup yields CDR1 MNHEY and CDR2 SVGEGT. After removal of 2 bases from V and 0 bases from J, the junction contained 10 bases not matched to a gene. In nucleotides, the CDR3 is TGTGCCAGCAGTTACACCCGGGACAGCCTATATAGCAATCAGCCCCAGCATTTT. Protein: CASSYTRDSLYSNQPQHF.

This clone was picked up a small number of times. This rearrangement joins TRBV9 to TRBJ2-5, with 7 positions matching TRBD2. Germline CDR1 is SGDLS and CDR2 is YYNGEE. Germline trimming cut 2 bases from V and 2 bases from J; bases unmatched to any gene: 6. This CDR3 spans 15 amino acids. CDR3: CASSVRGTNQETQYF. The DNA for the CDR3 is TGTGCCAGCAGCGTGCGCGGGACTAATCAAGAGACCCAGTACTTC.

The chain is built from TRBV19 and TRBJ1-2, with 9 nucleotides matching TRBD1. The CDR3 spans 17 residues. Trimming took 3 bases from V and 4 from J; bases not matched to a gene: 12. Germline loops: CDR1 LNHDA, CDR2 SQIVND (reference sequence). This CDR3 reads CASSMDVGQGLSYGYTF. The CDR3 nucleotides are TGTGCCAGTAGTATGGATGTTGGACAGGGGTTAAGCTATGGCTACACCTTC. The variable domain in full, completed from reference TRBV19 and TRBJ1-2, reads DGGITQSPKYLFRKEGQNVTLSCEQNLNHDAMYWYRQDPGQGLRLIYYSQIVNDFQKGDIAEGYSVSREKKESFPLTVTSAQKNPTAFYLCASSMDVGQGLSYGYTFGSGTRLTVV.

V and J are TRBV10-3 and TRBJ1-2; D unclear. This CDR3 has 15 residues. The germline V gene encodes CDR1 ENHRY and CDR2 SYGVKD. V gave up 0 bases and J gave up 5 bases, with 13 bases separating them. CDR3 sequence (DNA): TGTGCCATCAGTGAGTCCGGAGACGGAAAGTATGGCTACACCTTC. This translates into CAISESGDGKYGYTF.

The V gene is TRBV4-3, the J gene TRBJ1-2; perhaps TRBD1 as D (5 bases). The CDR3 runs to 14 residues. Germline values: CDR1 LGHNA, CDR2 YSLEER. V lost 0 bases, J lost 8 bases, and 13 bases lay in between. CDR3 region: CASSQDRGIGGYTF. CDR3 DNA: TGCGCCAGCAGCCAAGATCGGGGGATTGGCGGCTACACCTTC.

The V and J genes are TRBV5-1 and TRBJ2-5, with 9 bases lining up with TRBD2. The CDR3 runs 15 residues. Germline CDR1 is SGHRS and CDR2 is YFSETQ. Germline trimming cut 1 base from V and 5 bases from J; bases unmatched to any gene: 6. CDR3 DNA: TGCGCCAGCAGCTTGCTAGGGACTAGCACGGAGACCCAGTACTTC. The encoded protein is CASSLLGTSTETQYF.

This chain uses TRBV27 with TRBJ1-1; 7 positions agree with TRBD1. The CDR3 spans 18 residues. After removal of 5 bases from V and 3 bases from J, the junction contained 18 bases not matched to a gene. Germline V gives CDR1 MNHEY, CDR2 SMNVEV (reference sequence). CDR3 amino acids: CASSPALLNRGLHTEAFF. DNA for the CDR3: TGTGCCAGCAGTCCAGCCTTATTAAACAGGGGATTGCACACTGAAGCTTTCTTT.

CDR3 DNA sequence: TGTGCCAGCCAGACAGGGGCAGGAAACACCATATATTTT. Translating it yields CASQTGAGNTIYF. The chain couples TRBV2 to TRBJ1-3; 8 nucleotides agree with TRBD1. Per the germline V gene, CDR1 is SNHLY and CDR2 is FYNNEI. V dropped 8 bases and J dropped 4; count of bases not matched to a gene: 4. This CDR3 has 13 residues.

J is TRBJ2-2 and V is TRBV18; 9 bases agree with TRBD1. Germline-derived CDR1 and CDR2 are KGHSH and LQKENI. This CDR3 contains 16 residues. V trimming: 0 bases; J trimming: 5 bases; junction bases outside the gene matches: 4. The CDR3: CASSPPGQGGTGELFF. The CDR3, as DNA: TGTGCCAGCTCACCACCGGGACAGGGCGGAACCGGGGAGCTGTTTTTT.

The genes are TRBV15 and TRBJ1-1; 8 positions match TRBD1. The CDR3 spans 13 residues. Looked up from germline, CDR1 is LNHNV and CDR2 is YYDKDF (reference sequence). The junction had 2 bases not matched to a gene; V was cut back by 1 base and J by 7 bases. The CDR3 protein is CATSRAGGDEAFF. DNA of the CDR3: TGTGCCACCAGCAGAGCAGGGGGCGATGAAGCTTTCTTT.

The genes are TRBV5-5 and TRBJ2-2; TRBD2 matches at 7 bases. Germline assignment: CDR1 SGHKS and CDR2 YYEKEE (reference sequence). This CDR3 comprises 15 residues. V shed 4 bases and J 3 bases; nucleotides not matched to a gene: 6. The CDR3 protein is CASSPLAEDTGELFF. DNA for the CDR3: TGTGCCAGCAGCCCTCTAGCGGAGGACACCGGGGAGCTGTTTTTT.

This chain links TRBV5-4 with TRBJ2-7; 8 nucleotides match TRBD2. The CDR3 has 15 amino acids. Germline CDR1 reads SGHNT; CDR2 reads YYREEE (reference sequence). Germline trimming cut 4 bases from V and 1 base from J; bases unmatched to any gene: 7. CDR3 residues: CASSLGGRSSYEQYF. The CDR3 DNA reads as TGTGCCAGCAGCCTGGGCGGGAGGTCATCCTACGAGCAGTACTTC.

J is TRBJ2-7 and V is TRBV5-1; TRBD2 matches at 14 bases. J lost 1 base, V lost 4 bases, and 7 bases had no gene match. This CDR3 is built from 17 residues. Germline V lookup: CDR1 SGHRS, CDR2 YFSETQ. The CDR3 DNA reads as TGCGCCAGCAGCCTGGGACTAGCGGGAGCAGGATCCTACGAGCAGTACTTC. Translation gives CASSLGLAGAGSYEQYF.

The chain joins TRBV19 to TRBJ1-3; possibly TRBD1 for D (5 bases). Germline V gives CDR1 LNHDA, CDR2 SQIVND (reference sequence). The CDR3 runs to 14 residues. Deletions cut 5 bases from V and 0 bases from J, with 8 bases between. The CDR3 region has the DNA TGTGCCAGTAGTTACGACAGCTCTGGAAACACCATATATTTT. Amino acids: CASSYDSSGNTIYF. Complete variable domain (other parts from reference TRBV19 and TRBJ1-3): DGGITQSPKYLFRKEGQNVTLSCEQNLNHDAMYWYRQDPGQGLRLIYYSQIVNDFQKGDIAEGYSVSREKKESFPLTVTSAQKNPTAFYLCASSYDSSGNTIYFGEGSWLTVV.

V and J are TRBV4-2 and TRBJ2-2; D ambiguous. V shed 2 bases and J shed 5 bases, with 6 bases lying between them. CDR1 is LGHNA and CDR2 is YNFKEQ in the germline V gene. The length of the CDR3 is 13 residues. CDR3 protein: CASSQHQTGELFF. CDR3 coding DNA: TGTGCCAGCAGCCAACATCAGACCGGGGAGCTGTTTTTT.

The chain combines TRBV4-3 with TRBJ2-2; TRBD2 matches 11 bases. Germline V CDR1 and CDR2: LGHNA, YSLEER. This CDR3 contains 20 residues. With 1 base clipped from V and 3 bases from J, the junction kept 13 bases outside the gene matches. The CDR3 DNA follows: TGCGCCAGCAGCCAAGGGGGGCCGCTGACTAGCGGGAAATACACCGGGGAGCTGTTTTTT. The encoded protein is CASSQGGPLTSGKYTGELFF.

This chain links TRBV29-1 with TRBJ2-5; perhaps TRBD1 as D (5 bases). Germline values: CDR1 SQVTM, CDR2 ANQGSEA. The CDR3 covers 14 residues. Trimming stripped 5 bases from V and 5 bases from J, with 18 bases between. CDR3 amino acids: CSVFPSAKGETQYF. The CDR3 region has the DNA TGCAGCGTTTTTCCGTCGGCCAAGGGGGAGACCCAGTACTTC.